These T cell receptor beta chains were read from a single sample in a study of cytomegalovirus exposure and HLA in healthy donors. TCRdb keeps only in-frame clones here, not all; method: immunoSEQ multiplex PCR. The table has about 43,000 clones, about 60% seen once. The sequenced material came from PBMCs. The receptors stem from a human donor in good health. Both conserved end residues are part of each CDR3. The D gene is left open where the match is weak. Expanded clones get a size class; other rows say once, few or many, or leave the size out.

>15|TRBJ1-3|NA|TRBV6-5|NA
TGTGCCAGCATCGAGGCAGGGACTTCTGGAAACACCATATATTTT
CASIEAGTSGNTIYF
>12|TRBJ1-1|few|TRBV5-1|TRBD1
TGCGCCAGCAGCGGGGAGACAGGGCGACTCTCTTTT
CASSGETGRLSF
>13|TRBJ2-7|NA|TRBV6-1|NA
TGTGCCAGCAGTGTGAGCCATATGTACGAGCAGTACTTC
CASSVSHMYEQYF
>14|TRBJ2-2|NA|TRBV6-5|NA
TGTGCCAGCAGTCGGGTTGAGAGCACCGGGGAGCTGTTTTTT
CASSRVESTGELFF
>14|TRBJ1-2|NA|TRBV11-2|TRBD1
TGTGCCAGCAAGTACACCGGGACAGGGCCTGGCTACACCTTC
CASKYTGTGPGYTF
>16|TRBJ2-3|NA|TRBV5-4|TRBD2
TGTGCCAGCAGCTCGGCCGGGGGGGCTAGCACAGATACGCAGTATTTT
CASSSAGGASTDTQYF
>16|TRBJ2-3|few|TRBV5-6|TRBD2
TGTGCCAGCAGCTTGCCCGGGACTAGCGGCACAGATACGCAGTATTTT
CASSLPGTSGTDTQYF
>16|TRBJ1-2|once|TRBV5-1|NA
TGCGCCAGCAGCTTGGTGTCTACTCGAGCTAACTATGGCTACACCTTC
CASSLVSTRANYGYTF
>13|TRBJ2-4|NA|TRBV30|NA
TGTGCCTGGAGTGTACGGGTCAGAAACATTCAGTACTTC
CAWSVRVRNIQYF
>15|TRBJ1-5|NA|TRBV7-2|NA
TGTGCCAGCAGCTCACAGGGTAGGAACAATCAGCCCCAGCATTTT
CASSSQGRNNQPQHF
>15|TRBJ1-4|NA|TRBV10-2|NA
TGCGCCAGCAGCAGAGGAGGGTCAACTAATGAAAAACTGTTTTTT
CASSRGGSTNEKLFF
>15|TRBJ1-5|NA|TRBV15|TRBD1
TGTGCCACCAGCAGACCTACAGGGGGTGGTCAGCCCCAGCATTTT
CATSRPTGGGQPQHF
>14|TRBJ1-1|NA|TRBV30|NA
TGTGCCTGGAGTGTAAAAGGGGGGAACACTGAAGCTTTCTTT
CAWSVKGGNTEAFF
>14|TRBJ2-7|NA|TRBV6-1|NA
TGTGCCAGCAGTGAAGAGATTGGGAGTTACGAGCAGTACTTC
CASSEEIGSYEQYF
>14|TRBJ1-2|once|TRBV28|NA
TGTGCCAGCAGTTTATACGGGGAGTACTATGGCTACACCTTC
CASSLYGEYYGYTF
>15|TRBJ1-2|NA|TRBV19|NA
TGTGCCAGTAGTATCTTTGGGACACAGAACTATGGCTACACCTTC
CASSIFGTQNYGYTF